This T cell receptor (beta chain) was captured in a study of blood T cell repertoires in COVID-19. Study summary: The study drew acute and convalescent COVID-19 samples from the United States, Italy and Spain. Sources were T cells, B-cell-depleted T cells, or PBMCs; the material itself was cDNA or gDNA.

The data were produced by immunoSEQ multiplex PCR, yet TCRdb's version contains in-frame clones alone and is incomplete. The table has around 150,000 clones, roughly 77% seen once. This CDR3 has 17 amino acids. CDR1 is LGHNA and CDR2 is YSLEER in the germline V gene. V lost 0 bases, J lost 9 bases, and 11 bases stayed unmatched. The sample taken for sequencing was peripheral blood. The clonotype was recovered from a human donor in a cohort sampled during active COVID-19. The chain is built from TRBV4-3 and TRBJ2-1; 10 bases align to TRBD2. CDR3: CASSQEWRSGRAGEQFF. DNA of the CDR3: TGCGCCAGCAGCCAAGAGTGGAGAAGCGGGAGGGCTGGTGAGCAGTTCTTC.